This is a list of T cell receptor beta chains from one sample in a study of Graves' ophthalmopathy and Graves' hyperthyroidism. TCRdb ran MiXCR on the multiplex PCR reads and lists one entry per CDR3 protein. Among almost 750,000 distinct CDR3 sequences listed, around 40% were seen once. The sequencing sample was made of peripheral blood. Every receptor here comes from an adult man with Graves' ophthalmopathy. Both conserved end residues are part of each CDR3. D genes are given only for firm matches. The size of a clone is reported for some rows only, either as once, few or many, or as a class for expanded clones.

D: NA
V: TRBV12-3/TRBV12-4
J: TRBJ1-2
size: many
DNA: TGTGCCAGCAGTCGGACAGAAGGCTACACCTTC
CDR3: CASSRTEGYTF

D: NA
V: TRBV20-1
J: TRBJ2-5
size: NA
DNA: TGCAGTGCCCGATGGACGGAGACCCAGTACTTC
CDR3: CSARWTETQYF

D: NA
V: TRBV20-1
J: TRBJ2-7
size: NA
DNA: TGCAGTGCCGAGTCCACGGGGACCCAGGGTTACGAGCAGTACTTC
CDR3: CSAESTGTQGYEQYF

D: NA
V: TRBV24-1
J: TRBJ1-3
size: NA
DNA: TGTGCCCCTCTCCGCCGGGGAAACACCATATATTTT
CDR3: CAPLRRGNTIYF

D: NA
V: TRBV14
J: TRBJ1-4
size: many
DNA: TGTGCCAGCAGCCAAGGCGGATCGGAAAAACTGTTTTTT
CDR3: CASSQGGSEKLFF

D: NA
V: TRBV25-1
J: TRBJ1-2
size: NA
DNA: TGTGCCAGCAGTGTAGGGGGGCCCTTC
CDR3: CASSVGGPF

D: NA
V: TRBV6-6
J: TRBJ2-7
size: NA
DNA: TGTGCCAGCAGGATGACTGGGCAGTCCTACGAGCAGTACTTC
CDR3: CASRMTGQSYEQYF

D: NA
V: TRBV14
J: TRBJ1-6
size: many
DNA: TGTGCCAGCAGCCGACGGCAGAATAATTCACCCCTCCACTTT
CDR3: CASSRRQNNSPLHF

D: NA
V: TRBV10-3
J: TRBJ1-2
size: NA
DNA: TGTGCCATCAGACAGGGTTATGGCTACACCTTC
CDR3: CAIRQGYGYTF

D: TRBD1
V: TRBV29-1
J: TRBJ1-5
size: NA
DNA: TGCAGCGTTGAACAGGCAGGGGGCGGGACCCAGCATTTT
CDR3: CSVEQAGGGTQHF

D: NA
V: TRBV6-5
J: TRBJ2-5
size: once
DNA: TGTGCCAGCAGTTCCGTCAGAGGAGACCAAGAGACCCAGTACTTC
CDR3: CASSSVRGDQETQYF

D: NA
V: TRBV25-1
J: TRBJ1-3
size: NA
DNA: TGTGCCAGCAGTTACTCGGCAGTACTCTCTGGAAACACCATATATTTT
CDR3: CASSYSAVLSGNTIYF

D: TRBD2
V: TRBV7-9
J: TRBJ2-7
size: NA
DNA: TGCGCCAGCAGCCACCTTGGGACTAGCGGGTACTACGAGCAGTACTTC
CDR3: CASSHLGTSGYYEQYF

D: TRBD1
V: TRBV5-1
J: TRBJ1-1
size: NA
DNA: TGCGCCAGCAGCTTGTTACAGGGGGCGCAGGCTTTCTTT
CDR3: CASSLLQGAQAFF

D: TRBD1
V: TRBV2
J: TRBJ2-7
size: NA
DNA: TGTGCCAGCAGTTTTGGGGGACAGGGTAGCGAGCAGTACTTC
CDR3: CASSFGGQGSEQYF

D: TRBD2
V: TRBV25-1
J: TRBJ2-5
size: NA
DNA: TGTGCCAGCACGGCGCGGGGGTACCAAGAGACCCAGTACTTC
CDR3: CASTARGYQETQYF

D: NA
V: TRBV19
J: TRBJ2-7
size: few
DNA: TGTGCCAGAGCCCAACAGGGAAGAGCGGAAGAGCAGTACTTC
CDR3: CARAQQGRAEEQYF

D: NA
V: TRBV7-2
J: TRBJ1-2
size: few
DNA: TGTGCCAGAAGCTTAATTGTGCGGGGACGGATGTATGGCTACACCTTC
CDR3: CARSLIVRGRMYGYTF

D: NA
V: TRBV7-9
J: TRBJ2-2
size: many
DNA: TGTGCCAGCAGCTTCGGGGCCGGGGAGCTGTTTTTT
CDR3: CASSFGAGELFF

D: NA
V: TRBV2
J: TRBJ1-2
size: many
DNA: TGTGCCAGCCGACCCGGGGCCAGCGCTAACTATGGCTACACCTTC
CDR3: CASRPGASANYGYTF

D: NA
V: TRBV11-2
J: TRBJ2-7
size: few
DNA: TGTGCCAGCAGCTCATATAGGGACGAGCAGTACTTC
CDR3: CASSSYRDEQYF

D: NA
V: TRBV25-1
J: TRBJ1-3
size: NA
DNA: TGTGCCAGCAGTGATAGTGCCGGAAACACCATATATTTT
CDR3: CASSDSAGNTIYF

D: NA
V: TRBV25-1
J: TRBJ2-5
size: many
DNA: TGTGCCAGCAGTCGGGACGCGGAGACCCAGTACTTC
CDR3: CASSRDAETQYF

D: TRBD1
V: TRBV11-2
J: TRBJ2-5
size: few
DNA: TGTGCCAGCAGCTTAGTGGGACAGGGGGTGCAAGAGACCCAGTACTTC
CDR3: CASSLVGQGVQETQYF

D: NA
V: TRBV19
J: TRBJ1-5
size: many
DNA: TGTGCCAGTACCCGAGGGAATCAGCCCCAGCATTTT
CDR3: CASTRGNQPQHF

D: NA
V: TRBV29-1
J: TRBJ1-1
size: once
DNA: TGCAGCGAACAGGCGTGGGACACTGAAGCTTTCTTT
CDR3: CSEQAWDTEAFF

D: NA
V: TRBV7-9
J: TRBJ1-6
size: few
DNA: TGTGCCAGCAGTTTGCGAGGGGTCGCCTATAATTCACCCCTCCACTTT
CDR3: CASSLRGVAYNSPLHF

D: TRBD2
V: TRBV30
J: TRBJ2-5
size: NA
DNA: TGTGCCTGGAGAGCGGGGGAGACCCAGTACTTC
CDR3: CAWRAGETQYF

D: NA
V: TRBV7-9
J: TRBJ2-2
size: NA
DNA: TGTGCCAGCAGTAACGAGGTAGACACCGGGGAGCTGTTTTTT
CDR3: CASSNEVDTGELFF

D: TRBD1
V: TRBV20-1
J: TRBJ2-7
size: NA
DNA: TGCAGTGCTAGTCAGACAGGGGAGAACTACGAGCAGTACTTC
CDR3: CSASQTGENYEQYF

D: NA
V: TRBV9
J: TRBJ1-1
size: NA
DNA: TGTGCCAGCAGCGTAGGAGGGACCACTGAAGCTTTCTTT
CDR3: CASSVGGTTEAFF

D: TRBD1
V: TRBV7-9
J: TRBJ1-4
size: NA
DNA: TGTGCCAGCAGCTTTATCGGGACAGGTGGAATAACGCAGCCGGAAAAACTGTTTTTT
CDR3: CASSFIGTGGITQPEKLFF

D: TRBD1
V: TRBV9
J: TRBJ1-2
size: NA
DNA: TGTGCCAGCAGCGTTTGGGACAGGGGAAACAATGGCTACACCTTC
CDR3: CASSVWDRGNNGYTF

D: NA
V: TRBV11-2
J: TRBJ1-4
size: many
DNA: TGTGCCAGCAGCTTAGACAGCGAAAAACTGTTTTTT
CDR3: CASSLDSEKLFF

D: NA
V: TRBV19
J: TRBJ1-5
size: NA
DNA: TGTGCCAGTAGTATAGGAGGGTGGCAGCCCAATCAGCCCCAGCATTTT
CDR3: CASSIGGWQPNQPQHF

D: NA
V: TRBV10-3
J: TRBJ1-1
size: once
DNA: TGTGCCAACAGGGAAACTGAAGCTTTCTTT
CDR3: CANRETEAFF

D: NA
V: TRBV9
J: TRBJ1-4
size: many
DNA: TGTGCCAGCAGCGCAAATGAAGGAAAACTGTTTTTT
CDR3: CASSANEGKLFF

D: TRBD2
V: TRBV6-1
J: TRBJ2-2
size: once
DNA: TGTGCCAGCAGCCGGGGGCTAGCGGGAGGCGGGGGCGGGGAGCTGTTTTTT
CDR3: CASSRGLAGGGGGELFF

D: NA
V: TRBV20-1
J: TRBJ2-5
size: NA
DNA: TGCAGTGCTAGAGATGGGAGGAGCGCACAAGAGACCCAGTACTTC
CDR3: CSARDGRSAQETQYF

D: NA
V: TRBV19
J: TRBJ2-1
size: NA
DNA: TGTGCCAGTAGTATGGCAGGGGCGCGGCAGTTCTTC
CDR3: CASSMAGARQFF

D: NA
V: TRBV7-7
J: TRBJ2-6
size: many
DNA: TGTGCTAGCAGCTTAAACTTGGGGGCCAACGTCCTGACTTTC
CDR3: CASSLNLGANVLTF

D: NA
V: TRBV6-5
J: TRBJ1-2
size: few
DNA: TGTGCCAGCAGTTACGCTGGGAAATTCAGGGATGGCTACACCTTC
CDR3: CASSYAGKFRDGYTF

D: TRBD1
V: TRBV14
J: TRBJ1-1
size: many
DNA: TGTGCCAGCAGCCGAGGGACAGCGAACACTGAAGCTTTCTTT
CDR3: CASSRGTANTEAFF

D: TRBD2
V: TRBV2
J: TRBJ2-7
size: once
DNA: TGTGCCAGCTGGCCGGGGACTAGCGGGATCTACTTC
CDR3: CASWPGTSGIYF

D: TRBD1
V: TRBV24-1
J: TRBJ2-2
size: few
DNA: TGTGCCACCAGTGACATGGGACAGGGAACCGGGGAGCTGTTTTTT
CDR3: CATSDMGQGTGELFF

D: NA
V: TRBV7-6
J: TRBJ2-7
size: NA
DNA: TGTGCCAGCAGCTCCCGTACAGGGGAGCAGTACTTC
CDR3: CASSSRTGEQYF

D: TRBD2
V: TRBV10-3
J: TRBJ2-5
size: NA
DNA: TGTGCCAGCAGTCTCGAGGGACTAGCGGGGGCCCGGTTTTACTTC
CDR3: CASSLEGLAGARFYF

D: NA
V: TRBV5-1
J: TRBJ2-7
size: many
DNA: TGTGCCAGCAGTCGAACAGTCTACGAGCAGTACTTC
CDR3: CASSRTVYEQYF

D: NA
V: TRBV15
J: TRBJ1-5
size: few
DNA: TGTGCCACCACAGGGGACCCCTATAGCAATCAGCCCCAGCATTTT
CDR3: CATTGDPYSNQPQHF

D: NA
V: TRBV9
J: TRBJ1-4
size: NA
DNA: TGTGCCAGCAGCGCGGTGCTGGGGCTTGGAAACACCAAACTGTTTTTT
CDR3: CASSAVLGLGNTKLFF

D: TRBD1
V: TRBV15
J: TRBJ2-7
size: NA
DNA: TGTGCCAGCGAGCAGCAGGGACAGGGGCGCGAGCAGTACTTC
CDR3: CASEQQGQGREQYF

D: NA
V: TRBV2
J: TRBJ2-7
size: NA
DNA: TGTGCCAGCAGTGATCTTGCGGGATACGAGCAGTACTTC
CDR3: CASSDLAGYEQYF

D: TRBD1
V: TRBV2
J: TRBJ2-5
size: NA
DNA: TGTGCCAGCAGAATTGAGGGGACAGGCGAGACCCAGTACTTC
CDR3: CASRIEGTGETQYF

D: NA
V: TRBV7-9
J: TRBJ1-2
size: many
DNA: TGTGCCAGCAGCTTACGGGGGGACCGTTGGGGCTACACCTTC
CDR3: CASSLRGDRWGYTF